Each of the 23 T cell receptor beta chains below was sequenced from the same sample in a study of PD-L1 blockade in urothelial cancer. Some clones are missing from TCRdb's copy, which holds only in-frame ones; the method was immunoSEQ multiplex PCR. The sample lists about 55,000 clones; roughly four fifths were seen once. The time point: pretreatment peripheral blood. The material sequenced was PBMCs, taken around atezolizumab (anti-PD-L1) treatment. These receptors came from a man in his 70s with urothelial cancer.

The chain recombines TRBV30 with TRBJ2-3; tentatively, D is TRBD1 (5 bases). Between the trimmed V and J ends, which lost 2 bases and 3 bases, there was a span of 21 bases. There are 17 residues in the CDR3. Germline CDR1 and CDR2: GTSNPN and SVGIG (reference sequence). Here the CDR3 DNA reads TGTGCCTGGAGTCCGCGACAGCCAGAATATTCTACAGATACGCAGTATTTT. Its protein product is CAWSPRQPEYSTDTQYF.

Worth noting for this clone: Other DNA sequences from this sample encode an identical CDR3 as well. V is TRBV28 and J is TRBJ2-1, with D possibly being TRBD1 (6 bases). The V and J ends lost 5 bases and 0 bases respectively, with 8 bases between them. The CDR3 runs 14 residues. Germline CDR1 and CDR2: MDHEN and SYDVKM. CDR3 sequence (DNA): TGTGCCAGCAGTATGGACAGCTCCTACAATGAGCAGTTCTTC. This encodes CASSMDSSYNEQFF.

This clone was observed a single time. This chain links TRBV7-2 with TRBJ2-5, with D possibly matching TRBD2 (7 bases). V lost 2 bases to trimming and J lost 0 bases, with 13 bases between them. Per germline, CDR1 SGHTA and CDR2 FQGNSA. The CDR3 loop spans 16 amino acids. DNA for the CDR3: TGTGCCAGCAGCTTAAGCGGGACACCAAACCAAGAGACCCAGTACTTC. Amino acid sequence: CASSLSGTPNQETQYF.

To note about this clone: This CDR3 is also generated by other DNA sequences in the sample. The chain joins TRBV19 to TRBJ2-1; 7 nucleotides line up with TRBD1. This CDR3 contains 13 residues. Germline-derived CDR1 and CDR2 are LNHDA and SQIVND (reference sequence). The ends lost 8 bases at V and 3 bases at J; junction bases unmatched: 4. CDR3 loop: CASRDSHYNEQFF. The CDR3 nucleotides are TGTGCCAGTCGGGACAGTCACTACAATGAGCAGTTCTTC.

This sequence joins TRBV28 and TRBJ2-1, with 11 bases matching TRBD1. V shed 2 bases, J shed 7 bases, and the junction held 4 bases outside the gene matches. The CDR3 has 15 residues. Germline values: CDR1 MDHEN, CDR2 SYDVKM. This CDR3 is CASSLGGQGANEQFF. CDR3 DNA: TGTGCCAGCAGTTTAGGAGGACAGGGGGCGAATGAGCAGTTCTTC.

The V gene is TRBV5-6, the J gene TRBJ2-7, with D tentatively TRBD1 (6 bases). Germline CDR1 is SGHDT and CDR2 is YYEEEE. Trimming removed 0 bases at V and 7 bases at J, with 20 bases between. CDR3 length: 16 residues. CDR3 region: CASSLAWKQGSFEQYF. In nucleotides, the CDR3 is TGTGCCAGCAGCTTGGCCTGGAAACAGGGAAGTTTTGAGCAGTACTTC.

The chain links TRBV19 to TRBJ2-1; 15 nucleotides align to TRBD2. CDR1 is LNHDA and CDR2 is SQIVND in the germline V gene (reference sequence). V shed 8 bases and J 8 bases; nucleotides not matched to a gene: 10. The CDR3 is 16 amino acids. This CDR3 reads CASSRTSGRAWDEQFF. The DNA of the CDR3 is TGTGCCAGTTCTCGGACTAGCGGGAGGGCCTGGGATGAGCAGTTCTTC.

The chain uses TRBV5-1 and TRBJ2-2; weak D call: TRBD1 (6 bases). This CDR3 spans 20 amino acids. The V end lost 3 bases, the J end lost 0 bases, and 24 bases lay between the germline ends. The germline gives CDR1 SGHRS, CDR2 YFSETQ. The CDR3 spells CASSSPGSRGLNPNTGELFF. For the CDR3, the DNA is TGCGCCAGCAGCTCCCCCGGTAGCAGGGGTTTAAATCCGAACACCGGGGAGCTGTTTTTT.

The rearrangement links TRBV5-5 to TRBJ1-5, with TRBD1 matching over 9 bases. This CDR3 comprises 14 residues. Unmatched junction bases numbered 7, after V lost 7 bases and J lost 5 bases. Germline V gene data show CDR1 as SGHKS and CDR2 as YYEKEE (reference sequence). The CDR3: CASRRDRAHQPQHF. For the CDR3, the DNA is TGTGCCAGCCGCCGGGACAGGGCACATCAGCCCCAGCATTTT.

The chain recombines TRBV14 with TRBJ2-3; 8 bases agree with TRBD2. J was trimmed by 9 bases and V by 2 bases; bases with no gene match: 10. Germline CDR1 is SGHDN and CDR2 is FVKESK. The length of the CDR3 is 15 residues. CDR3 loop: CASSQISGSPPTQYF. CDR3 coding DNA: TGTGCCAGCAGCCAAATAAGCGGGAGCCCCCCAACGCAGTATTTT.

This chain joins TRBV4-1 and TRBJ2-5; 12 nucleotides match TRBD2. CDR1 is MGHRA and CDR2 is YSYEKL in the germline V gene. CDR3 size: 17 residues. J lost 4 bases, V lost 3 bases, and 9 bases had no gene match. CDR3 loop: CASSQSTSGSGAETQYF. Here the CDR3 DNA reads TGCGCCAGCAGCCAGTCGACTAGCGGGAGTGGGGCAGAGACCCAGTACTTC.

The chain carries TRBV30 and TRBJ1-1; D unclear. CDR1 and CDR2 from the germline V gene are GTSNPN and SVGIG (reference sequence). V lost 2 bases and J 0 bases, leaving 10 bases between the germline ends. The CDR3 length is 14 residues. The CDR3 spells CAWSTGSMNTEAFF. The CDR3 nucleotides are TGTGCCTGGAGTACGGGATCCATGAACACTGAAGCTTTCTTT.

The V gene is TRBV7-9, the J gene TRBJ1-1; D may be TRBD1 (5 bases). Trimming shortened V by 5 bases and J by 1 base, and 17 bases separated the two germline ends. Germline lookup yields CDR1 SEHNR and CDR2 FQNEAQ (reference sequence). CDR3 length equals 16 residues. The CDR3 is CASSQDSPRGNTEAFF. The CDR3 nucleotides read TGTGCCAGCAGCCAAGACAGCCCCCGAGGGAACACTGAAGCTTTCTTT.

The V call is TRBV5-5, the J call TRBJ1-1; no clear D gene. Trimming took off 4 bases at V and 11 bases at J, with 15 bases between the two ends. Germline V CDR1 and CDR2: SGHKS, YYEKEE (reference sequence). There are 12 residues in the CDR3. CDR3 protein: CASSPEVGTAFF. CDR3 nucleotide sequence: TGTGCCAGCAGCCCGGAGGTAGGCACCGCTTTCTTT.

A few counts support this clone. This rearrangement joins TRBV5-4 to TRBJ1-1; TRBD1 is a possible D gene (6 bases). This CDR3 is 14 amino acids long. The germline CDR1 and CDR2 sequences are SGHNT and YYREEE (reference sequence). The V end lost 6 bases, the J end lost 2 bases, and 14 bases lay between the germline ends. The CDR3 DNA reads TGTGCCAGCAACCCGACAGGATTAAACACTGAAGCTTTCTTT. Its translation: CASNPTGLNTEAFF. Complete variable domain (other parts from reference TRBV5-4 and TRBJ1-1): ETGVTQSPTHLIKTRGQQVTLRCSSQSGHNTVSWYQQALGQGPQFIFQYYREEENGRGNFPPRFSGLQFPNYSSELNVNALELDDSALYLCASNPTGLNTEAFFGQGTRLTVV.

This chain joins TRBV5-1 and TRBJ1-1, with 9 bases lining up with TRBD1. This CDR3 has 14 amino acids. J lost 10 bases, V lost 2 bases, and 9 bases had no gene match. The germline V gene encodes CDR1 SGHRS and CDR2 YFSETQ. CDR3 coding DNA: TGCGCCAGCAGCTTAACAGGGGGCGAATCTCGAGCTTTCTTT. Translating gives CASSLTGGESRAFF.

In its sample, this clone was seen a few times. The chain employs TRBV5-1 and TRBJ2-1, with 11 bases fitting TRBD2. V trimming: 3 bases; J trimming: 6 bases; junction bases outside the gene matches: 2. The CDR3 totals 14 residues. Germline V gene data show CDR1 as SGHRS and CDR2 as YFSETQ. The CDR3 nucleotides read TGCGCCAGCAGCTCGACTAGCGGGACCAATGAGCAGTTCTTC. Translated, it gives CASSSTSGTNEQFF.

This clone was detected a few times. DNA for the CDR3: TGTGCCAGCAGCGGAGGGCCTAGCGGGAGCTACGAGCAGTACTTC. Translating gives CASSGGPSGSYEQYF. This rearrangement joins TRBV9 to TRBJ2-7; the match to TRBD2 covers 10 bases. Per the germline V gene, CDR1 is SGDLS and CDR2 is YYNGEE. V shed 3 bases and J 3 bases; nucleotides not matched to a gene: 6. This CDR3 has 15 amino acids.

The genes are TRBV7-2 and TRBJ1-2; 7 nucleotides agree with TRBD1. Losses at the gene ends were 4 bases for V and 2 bases for J; bases not matched to a gene: 4. Germline V gives CDR1 SGHTA, CDR2 FQGNSA. The CDR3 is 14 residues long. This CDR3 reads CASSSGQLNYGYTF. The CDR3 DNA is TGTGCCAGCAGCTCGGGACAGCTCAACTATGGCTACACCTTC.

The chain couples TRBV2 to TRBJ2-3; D is possibly TRBD1 (6 bases). The length of the CDR3 is 16 residues. Between the trimmed V and J ends, which lost 4 bases and 3 bases, there was a span of 17 bases. In germline, CDR1 is SNHLY, CDR2 FYNNEI. CDR3 sequence (DNA): TGTGCCAGCAGTGCTGTGAGAGGGGGAGCAACAGATACGCAGTATTTT. Protein: CASSAVRGGATDTQYF.

The chain is built from TRBV25-1 and TRBJ2-1; 7 positions agree with TRBD1. The germline CDR1 and CDR2 sequences are MGHDK and SYGVNS. CDR3 length equals 15 residues. V trimming: 9 bases; J trimming: 3 bases; junction bases outside the gene matches: 11. CDR3 amino acids: CASWVNRGCYNEQFF. The CDR3 coding sequence is TGTGCCAGTTGGGTTAACAGGGGCTGCTACAATGAGCAGTTCTTC.

This chain connects TRBV19 to TRBJ2-1; 14 nucleotides line up with TRBD2. The V and J ends lost 6 bases and 9 bases, in that order; junction bases with no gene match: 7. CDR1 and CDR2 from the germline V gene are LNHDA and SQIVND (reference sequence). The CDR3 has 15 amino acids. The CDR3 nucleotides are TGTGCCAGTAGCCTGGAGACTAGCGGGGGGGTTGAGCAGTTCTTC. As protein: CASSLETSGGVEQFF. Together with reference TRBV19 and TRBJ2-1, the CDR3 gives the full variable domain: DGGITQSPKYLFRKEGQNVTLSCEQNLNHDAMYWYRQDPGQGLRLIYYSQIVNDFQKGDIAEGYSVSREKKESFPLTVTSAQKNPTAFYLCASSLETSGGVEQFFGPGTRLTVL.

V and J are TRBV29-1 and TRBJ2-1, with D unresolved. Germline V lookup: CDR1 SQVTM, CDR2 ANQGSEA. V was trimmed by 6 bases and J by 0 bases, leaving 12 bases between them. There are 14 residues in the CDR3. The CDR3 DNA reads as TGCAGCGTAGCTTTGGGCAGCTCCTACAATGAGCAGTTCTTC. It codes for CSVALGSSYNEQFF.